A selection of T cell receptor beta chains follows, all from one sample in a study of follicular helper T cells after annual influenza vaccination. Sequencing used immunoSEQ multiplex PCR; TCRdb keeps in-frame clones, though not all of them. Of fewer than 650 clones detected, roughly nine tenths appear once; the ten largest clones hold roughly 6.1%. Specimen: CXCR5+ CD38+ circulating T follicular helper cells from blood, collected 7 days after influenza vaccination. The receptors originated from an adult who received the influenza vaccine. Both conserved end residues are part of each CDR3. Each record gives: D gene, J gene, clone size, CDR3 length, V gene, CDR3 DNA, CDR3 protein. The D gene is left open where the match is weak. Clone size is not always given. Where it is, it says once, few, many or a class for expanded clones.

d_gene: .
j_gene: TRBJ2-3
abundance: .
len: 13
v_gene: TRBV10-1
CDR3nt: TGCGCCAGCTCCCAGGGGAGTACAGATACGCAGTATTTT
CDR3aa: CASSQGSTDTQYF

d_gene: .
j_gene: TRBJ1-2
abundance: .
len: 13
v_gene: TRBV5-4
CDR3nt: TGTGCCAGCAGCCCACAGGTATCCCGTGGCTACACCTTC
CDR3aa: CASSPQVSRGYTF

d_gene: TRBD2
j_gene: TRBJ2-3
abundance: .
len: 16
v_gene: TRBV11-3
CDR3nt: TGTGCCAGCAGCTCTGGACTAGCGGAGAACACAGATACGCAGTATTTT
CDR3aa: CASSSGLAENTDTQYF

d_gene: TRBD1
j_gene: TRBJ2-7
abundance: once
len: 15
v_gene: TRBV5-8
CDR3nt: TGTGCCAGCATCCCCCCCCACAGGGGGGTGGGCGAGCAGTACTTC
CDR3aa: CASIPPHRGVGEQYF

d_gene: .
j_gene: TRBJ2-7
abundance: .
len: 16
v_gene: TRBV7-9
CDR3nt: TGTGCCAGCAGCTTAGCATCGGTTCAAACGCCCTACGAGCAGTACTTC
CDR3aa: CASSLASVQTPYEQYF

d_gene: .
j_gene: TRBJ1-2
abundance: .
len: 13
v_gene: TRBV5-1
CDR3nt: TGCGCCAGCAGCTTGAGTGACATCTATGGCTACACCTTC
CDR3aa: CASSLSDIYGYTF

d_gene: .
j_gene: TRBJ1-6
abundance: .
len: 14
v_gene: TRBV19
CDR3nt: TGTGCCAGTAGGAGCCGAATAGGGGCCTCACCCCTCCACTTT
CDR3aa: CASRSRIGASPLHF

d_gene: .
j_gene: TRBJ2-5
abundance: once
len: 13
v_gene: TRBV7-2
CDR3nt: TGTGCCAGCAGCCCCACGTGGCGGGCCCCCCTGCACTTC
CDR3aa: CASSPTWRAPLHF

d_gene: TRBD2
j_gene: TRBJ2-1
abundance: .
len: 16
v_gene: TRBV27
CDR3nt: TGTGCCAGCAGTCCCGTCGGGCGGGGGGCGCTTAATGAGCAGTTCTTC
CDR3aa: CASSPVGRGALNEQFF

d_gene: .
j_gene: TRBJ2-1
abundance: .
len: 15
v_gene: TRBV11-1
CDR3nt: TGTGCCAGCAGCTTAGGGGGCGGGGAGCGGGATGAGCAGTTCTTC
CDR3aa: CASSLGGGERDEQFF

d_gene: .
j_gene: TRBJ2-6
abundance: .
len: 19
v_gene: TRBV10-1
CDR3nt: TGCGCCAGCAGTTACCCAGGAAGGATCGCACAAAGTCGGGCCAACGTCCTGACTTTC
CDR3aa: CASSYPGRIAQSRANVLTF

d_gene: TRBD1
j_gene: TRBJ1-1
abundance: .
len: 14
v_gene: TRBV6-6
CDR3nt: TGTGCCAGCAGTTACGGGGACAGGGATTCTGAAGCTTTCTTT
CDR3aa: CASSYGDRDSEAFF

d_gene: TRBD1
j_gene: TRBJ2-1
abundance: .
len: 17
v_gene: TRBV5-1
CDR3nt: TGCGCCAGCAGTCATCGGGAGAAAAGGGACAGGGTGGACGAGCAGTTCTTC
CDR3aa: CASSHREKRDRVDEQFF

d_gene: .
j_gene: TRBJ1-5
abundance: once
len: 14
v_gene: TRBV5-3
CDR3nt: TGTGCCAGAAGCCTAACAGGGTTTGCTCAGCCCCAGCATTTT
CDR3aa: CARSLTGFAQPQHF

d_gene: TRBD2
j_gene: TRBJ2-2
abundance: .
len: 15
v_gene: TRBV7-9
CDR3nt: TGTGCCAGCAGCCCCCGGGACTATCACACCGGGGAGCTGTTTTTT
CDR3aa: CASSPRDYHTGELFF

d_gene: .
j_gene: TRBJ2-5
abundance: .
len: 14
v_gene: TRBV5-4
CDR3nt: TGTGCCAGCAGCTCCCCCATGCGGAAAGAGACCCAGTACTTC
CDR3aa: CASSSPMRKETQYF

d_gene: .
j_gene: TRBJ2-3
abundance: few
len: 16
v_gene: TRBV11-2
CDR3nt: TGTGCCAGCAGCCTACTTCTAGCGACGGTGGCAGATACGCAGTATTTT
CDR3aa: CASSLLLATVADTQYF

d_gene: TRBD1
j_gene: TRBJ1-4
abundance: .
len: 14
v_gene: TRBV30
CDR3nt: TGTGCCTGGAGAAGGACAGGGTCTCAGGAAAAACTGTTTTTT
CDR3aa: CAWRRTGSQEKLFF

d_gene: .
j_gene: TRBJ1-1
abundance: .
len: 13
v_gene: TRBV10-3
CDR3nt: TGTGCCATCAACATAGAGAGGAGCACTGAAGCTTTCTTT
CDR3aa: CAINIERSTEAFF

d_gene: TRBD1
j_gene: TRBJ1-4
abundance: .
len: 17
v_gene: TRBV11-2
CDR3nt: TGTGCCAGCAGCCGGGGACAGGGTGGTGCGGCTAATGAAAAACTGTTTTTT
CDR3aa: CASSRGQGGAANEKLFF

d_gene: .
j_gene: TRBJ1-1
abundance: .
len: 14
v_gene: TRBV10-2
CDR3nt: TGCGCCAGCATCACCGGGACTCAAGGGACTGAAGCTTTCTTT
CDR3aa: CASITGTQGTEAFF

d_gene: TRBD2
j_gene: TRBJ2-5
abundance: .
len: 14
v_gene: TRBV11-2
CDR3nt: TGTGCCAGCAGCCTGACTAGCGGCCAAGAGACCCAGTACTTC
CDR3aa: CASSLTSGQETQYF

d_gene: .
j_gene: TRBJ2-2
abundance: once
len: 17
v_gene: TRBV11-3
CDR3nt: TGTGCCAGCAGCCCCCGACCGGGGGGCCCGAACACCGGGGAGCTGTTTTTT
CDR3aa: CASSPRPGGPNTGELFF

d_gene: .
j_gene: TRBJ2-2
abundance: .
len: 16
v_gene: TRBV10-3
CDR3nt: TGTGCCATCAGTGAGTCGATCGGGGCGAACACCGGGGAGCTGTTTTTT
CDR3aa: CAISESIGANTGELFF

d_gene: .
j_gene: TRBJ1-5
abundance: .
len: 15
v_gene: TRBV10-3
CDR3nt: TGTGCCATCAGTGAGTCGGGACTGCCCAATCAGCCCCAGCATTTT
CDR3aa: CAISESGLPNQPQHF

d_gene: TRBD1
j_gene: TRBJ2-1
abundance: once
len: 17
v_gene: TRBV15
CDR3nt: TGTGCCACCAGCAGAGAACTCGGGACAGCGGTGTACAATGAGCAGTTCTTC
CDR3aa: CATSRELGTAVYNEQFF